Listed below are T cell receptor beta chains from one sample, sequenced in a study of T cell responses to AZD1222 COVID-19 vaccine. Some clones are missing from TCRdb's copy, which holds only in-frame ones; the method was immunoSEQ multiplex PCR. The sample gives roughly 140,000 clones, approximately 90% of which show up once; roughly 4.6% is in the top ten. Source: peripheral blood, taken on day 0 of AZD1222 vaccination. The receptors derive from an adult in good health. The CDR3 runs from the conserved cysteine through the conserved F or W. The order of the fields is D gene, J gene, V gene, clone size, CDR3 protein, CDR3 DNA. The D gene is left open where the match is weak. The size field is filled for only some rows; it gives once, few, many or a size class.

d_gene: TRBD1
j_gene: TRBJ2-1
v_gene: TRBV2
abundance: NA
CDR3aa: CASSGGQGGDEQFF
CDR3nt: TGTGCCAGCAGTGGGGGACAGGGAGGCGATGAGCAGTTCTTC

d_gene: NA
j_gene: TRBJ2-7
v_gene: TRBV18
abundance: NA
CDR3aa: CASSPISYEQYF
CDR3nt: TGTGCCAGCTCACCAATATCCTACGAGCAGTACTTC

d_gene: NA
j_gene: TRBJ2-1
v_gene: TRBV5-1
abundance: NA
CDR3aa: CASSGSVVSYNEQFF
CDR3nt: TGCGCCAGCAGCGGTAGCGTCGTCTCCTACAATGAGCAGTTCTTC

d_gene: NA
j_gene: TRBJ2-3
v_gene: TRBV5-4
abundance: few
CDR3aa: CASSSLSGTDTQYF
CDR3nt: TGTGCCAGCAGCTCGCTCTCAGGGACAGATACGCAGTATTTT

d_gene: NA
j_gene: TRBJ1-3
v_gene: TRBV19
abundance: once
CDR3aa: CASGTTLLDTIYF
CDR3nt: TGTGCCAGTGGGACAACCCTCCTGGACACCATATATTTT

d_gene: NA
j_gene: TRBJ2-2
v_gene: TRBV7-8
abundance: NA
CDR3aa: CASSLGMTGELFF
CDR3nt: TGTGCCAGCAGCTTAGGAATGACCGGGGAGCTGTTTTTT

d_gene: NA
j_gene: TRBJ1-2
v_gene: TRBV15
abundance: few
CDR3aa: CATSSLEQGRDYGYTF
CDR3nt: TGTGCCACCAGCAGCCTAGAACAGGGTAGGGACTATGGCTACACCTTC

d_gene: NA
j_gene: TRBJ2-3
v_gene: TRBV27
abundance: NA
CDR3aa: CASSLMAALTDTQYF
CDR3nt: TGTGCCAGCAGTTTAATGGCGGCACTCACAGATACGCAGTATTTT

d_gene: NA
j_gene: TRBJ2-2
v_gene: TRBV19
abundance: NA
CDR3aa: CASSIGRNTGELFF
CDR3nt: TGTGCCAGTAGTATAGGAAGAAACACCGGGGAGCTGTTTTTT

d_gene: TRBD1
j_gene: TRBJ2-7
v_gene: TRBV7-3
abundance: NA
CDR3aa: CASSLTGQGGEQYF
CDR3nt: TGTGCCAGCAGCTTAACGGGACAGGGGGGAGAGCAGTACTTC

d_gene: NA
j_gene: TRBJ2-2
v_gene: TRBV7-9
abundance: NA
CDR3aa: CASTPGFASADTGELFF
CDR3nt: TGTGCCAGCACCCCTGGATTTGCTAGCGCCGACACCGGGGAGCTGTTTTTT

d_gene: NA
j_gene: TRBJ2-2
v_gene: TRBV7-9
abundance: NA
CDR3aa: CASSVQGGVQTGELFF
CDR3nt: TGTGCCAGCAGCGTCCAGGGGGGCGTTCAAACCGGGGAGCTGTTTTTT

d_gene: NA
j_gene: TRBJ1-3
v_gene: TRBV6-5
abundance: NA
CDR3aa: CASRITGSRNTIYF
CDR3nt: TGTGCCAGCCGTATCACAGGGAGTAGAAACACCATATATTTT

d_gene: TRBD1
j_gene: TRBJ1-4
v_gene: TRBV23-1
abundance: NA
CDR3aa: CASSQSPERGPSTNEKLFF
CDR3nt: TGCGCCAGCAGTCAATCGCCCGAGAGGGGGCCCTCAACTAATGAAAAACTGTTTTTT

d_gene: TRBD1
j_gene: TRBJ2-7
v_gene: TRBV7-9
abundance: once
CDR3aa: CASSSRDRVYEQYF
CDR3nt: TGTGCCAGCAGCTCCCGGGACAGGGTCTACGAGCAGTACTTC

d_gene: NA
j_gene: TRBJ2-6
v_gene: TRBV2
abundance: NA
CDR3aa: CASSDLGFSGANVLTF
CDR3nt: TGTGCCAGCAGTGATCTAGGGTTCTCTGGGGCCAACGTCCTGACTTTC

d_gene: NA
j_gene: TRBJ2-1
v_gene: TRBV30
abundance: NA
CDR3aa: CAWTQQAGAQFF
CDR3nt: TGTGCCTGGACTCAACAAGCAGGGGCGCAGTTCTTC

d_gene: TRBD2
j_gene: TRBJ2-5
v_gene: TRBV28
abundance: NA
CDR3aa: CASSLVSGGETQYF
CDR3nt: TGTGCCAGCAGTTTAGTTTCGGGAGGGGAGACCCAGTACTTC

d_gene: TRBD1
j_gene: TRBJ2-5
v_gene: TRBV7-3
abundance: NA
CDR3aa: CASSAGTGKRETQYF
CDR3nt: TGTGCCAGCAGCGCGGGGACAGGGAAGAGGGAGACCCAGTACTTC

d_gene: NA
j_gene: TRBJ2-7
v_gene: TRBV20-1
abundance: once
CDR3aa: CSASPLSIDEQYF
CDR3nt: TGCAGTGCTAGTCCACTGTCGATCGACGAGCAGTACTTC

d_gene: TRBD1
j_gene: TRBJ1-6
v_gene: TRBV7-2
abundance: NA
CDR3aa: CASSLRGLAFSPLHF
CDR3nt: TGTGCCAGCAGCTTAAGGGGGCTCGCTTTTTCACCCCTCCACTTT

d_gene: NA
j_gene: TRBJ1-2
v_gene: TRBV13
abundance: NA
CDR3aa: CASRLQGIGVGYTF
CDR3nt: TGTGCCAGCAGATTACAGGGAATAGGAGTTGGCTACACCTTC

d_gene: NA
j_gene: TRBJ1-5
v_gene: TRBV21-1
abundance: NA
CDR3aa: CASSLEGGMKYSNQPQHF
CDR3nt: TGTGCCAGCAGCCTGGAAGGGGGAATGAAATATAGCAATCAGCCCCAGCATTTT

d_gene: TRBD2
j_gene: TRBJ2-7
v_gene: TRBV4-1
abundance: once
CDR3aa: CASSQDVAGAYEQYF
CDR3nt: TGCGCCAGCAGCCAAGATGTAGCGGGAGCCTACGAGCAGTACTTC

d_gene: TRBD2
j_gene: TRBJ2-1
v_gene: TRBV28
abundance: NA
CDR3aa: CASIFSGSRYNEQFF
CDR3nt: TGTGCCAGCATCTTTAGCGGGAGCCGGTACAATGAGCAGTTCTTC

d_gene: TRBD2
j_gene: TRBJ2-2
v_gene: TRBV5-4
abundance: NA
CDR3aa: CASSSGISGRPGTGELFF
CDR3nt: TGTGCCAGCAGCTCGGGGATTAGCGGGAGGCCGGGCACCGGGGAGCTGTTTTTT

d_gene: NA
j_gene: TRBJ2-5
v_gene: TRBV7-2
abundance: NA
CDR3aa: CASSLDPGTQETQYF
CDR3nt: TGTGCCAGCAGCTTAGATCCAGGGACCCAAGAGACCCAGTACTTC

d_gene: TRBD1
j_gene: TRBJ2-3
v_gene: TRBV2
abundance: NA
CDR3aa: CASSERTGVRTDTQYF
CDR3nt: TGTGCCAGCAGTGAAAGGACAGGGGTGAGGACAGATACGCAGTATTTT

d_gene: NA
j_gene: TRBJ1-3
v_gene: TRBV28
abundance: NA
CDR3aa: CASWGGPFSGNTIYF
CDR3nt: TGTGCCAGCTGGGGGGGCCCCTTCTCTGGAAACACCATATATTTT

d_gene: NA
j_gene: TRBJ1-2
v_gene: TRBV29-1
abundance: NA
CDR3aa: CSVWTPKGYGYTF
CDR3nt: TGCAGCGTCTGGACACCAAAAGGTTATGGCTACACCTTC

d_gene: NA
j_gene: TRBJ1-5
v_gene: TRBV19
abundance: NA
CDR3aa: CASSSRVQPQHF
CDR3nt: TGTGCCAGTAGTAGCAGGGTTCAGCCCCAGCATTTT

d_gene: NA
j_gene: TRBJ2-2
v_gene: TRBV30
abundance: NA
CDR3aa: CAWTGDSTGELFF
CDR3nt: TGTGCCTGGACAGGAGATAGTACCGGGGAGCTGTTTTTT

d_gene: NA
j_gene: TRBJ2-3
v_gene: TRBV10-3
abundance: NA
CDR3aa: CAISSREDTQYF
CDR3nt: TGTGCCATCAGTTCTAGAGAAGATACGCAGTATTTT

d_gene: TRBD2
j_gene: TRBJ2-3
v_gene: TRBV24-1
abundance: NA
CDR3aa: CATSDLPQTGGADTQYF
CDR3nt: TGTGCCACCAGTGATTTGCCCCAGACGGGGGGGGCGGATACGCAGTATTTT

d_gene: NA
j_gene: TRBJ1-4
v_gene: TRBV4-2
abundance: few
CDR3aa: CASSQDRVSSVRTNEKLFF
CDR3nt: TGTGCCAGCAGCCAAGATCGGGTGAGCTCCGTGCGGACTAATGAAAAACTGTTTTTT

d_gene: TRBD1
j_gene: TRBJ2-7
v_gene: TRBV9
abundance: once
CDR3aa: CASSAAPGQGSYEQYF
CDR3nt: TGTGCCAGCAGCGCCGCCCCGGGACAGGGGAGCTACGAGCAGTACTTC